Following are 6 T cell receptor beta chains from one sample sequenced in a study of T cell repertoires in cytomegalovirus infection. MiXCR, applied by TCRdb to the reads, yields one record per CDR3 protein. In the table there are around 630,000 distinct CDR3 sequences, roughly 24% of which are singletons. Sequenced input: CD8+ T cells from PBMCs. All receptors derive from a human donor in good health (CMV status not recorded). Some clones in this sample may be carry-over from other donors' samples.

This clonotype was seen a handful of times. This sequence joins TRBV6-2 or TRBV6-3 and TRBJ2-7; 8 bases are shared with TRBD2. The trim removed 2 bases at V and 3 bases at J, leaving 6 bases unmatched. Germline CDR1 MNHEY, CDR2 SVGEGT. The CDR3 contains 15 residues. CDR3 protein: CASSYPLAGSYEQYV. The CDR3 region has the DNA TGTGCCAGCAGTTACCCCTTAGCGGGGAGCTACGAGCAGTACGTC.

The CDR3 spells CASSSGWGDRSVGLHGYTF. The CDR3 DNA reads TGTGCCAGCTCATCCGGCTGGGGGGACAGGTCTGTTGGCCTGCATGGCTACACCTTC. This chain joins TRBV18 and TRBJ1-2; TRBD1 aligns across 8 bases. The CDR3 sequence is 19 residues long. The germline CDR1 and CDR2 sequences are KGHSH and LQKENI. V was clipped by 5 bases and J by 6 bases; unmatched bases: 23.

A few counts support this clonotype. The J gene is TRBJ2-2, the V gene TRBV28; TRBD2 matches 7 bases. Germline V lookup: CDR1 MDHEN, CDR2 SYDVKM. The junction had 3 bases not matched to a gene; V was cut back by 1 base and J by 1 base. CDR3 size: 16 residues. Here the CDR3 DNA reads TGTGCCAGCAGTTTATCCGGCGGGGGGAACACCGGGGAGCTGTTTTTT. Its protein product is CASSLSGGGNTGELFF.

The gene calls are TRBV27 and TRBJ2-3; TRBD1 aligns across 7 bases. The germline CDR1 and CDR2 sequences are MNHEY and SMNVEV (reference sequence). The CDR3 sequence is 11 residues long. Trimming took 4 bases from V and 9 from J; bases not matched to a gene: 1. CDR3 sequence: CASSWGQTQYF. The CDR3, as DNA: TGTGCCAGCAGTTGGGGACAGACGCAGTATTTT.

To note about this clonotype: This may arise from a read error, as a much more abundant clone is one base away. CDR3 sequence reads: CASSSGFGNQPQLF. The CDR3 coding sequence is TGTGCCAGCAGCTCAGGGTTCGGCAATCAGCCCCAGCTTTTT. The gene calls are TRBV7-2 and TRBJ1-5, with D possibly TRBD1 on 5 matching bases. Germline V lookup: CDR1 SGHTA, CDR2 FQGNSA. This CDR3 is 14 amino acids long.

The chain joins TRBV25-1 to TRBJ2-2; TRBD2 is a possible D gene (5 bases). The length of the CDR3 is 15 residues. Germline V gene data show CDR1 as MGHDK and CDR2 as SYGVNS. Deletions cut 4 bases from V and 3 bases from J, with 12 bases between. CDR3 sequence reads: CASSVFGIYTGELFF. For the CDR3, the DNA is TGTGCCAGCAGTGTATTCGGGATATACACCGGGGAGCTGTTTTTT.